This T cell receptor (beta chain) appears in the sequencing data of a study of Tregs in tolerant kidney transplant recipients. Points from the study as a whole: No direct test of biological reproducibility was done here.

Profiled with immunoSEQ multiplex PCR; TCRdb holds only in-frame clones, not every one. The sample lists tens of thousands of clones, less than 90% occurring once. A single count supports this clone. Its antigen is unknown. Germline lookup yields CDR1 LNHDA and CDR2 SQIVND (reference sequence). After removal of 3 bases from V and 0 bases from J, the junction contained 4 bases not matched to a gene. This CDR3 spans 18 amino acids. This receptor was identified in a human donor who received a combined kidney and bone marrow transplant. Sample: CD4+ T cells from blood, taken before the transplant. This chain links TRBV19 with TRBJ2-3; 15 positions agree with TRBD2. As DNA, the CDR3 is TGTGCCAGTAGTATTGGACTAGCGGGAGGGTTTAGCACAGATACGCAGTATTTT. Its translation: CASSIGLAGGFSTDTQYF.